This T cell receptor beta chain was found in a study of T-cell reconstitution after alpha-beta-depleted transplantation in children. Trimming removed 7 bases at V and 1 base at J, with 9 bases between. The CDR3 covers 12 residues. Germline V CDR1 and CDR2: SQVTM, ANQGSEA. Preparation of the TCRbeta library involved a method that used unique molecular identifiers. One entry per CDR3 protein results from TCRdb running MiXCR on the PCR reads. Here the sample spans 170,000 or so distinct CDR3 sequences, about 6.4% being singletons. Sample: PBMCs from the stem cell graft donor, taken from the stem cell graft. The sequence came from a human donor who donated a stem cell graft to a child with Wiskott-Aldrich syndrome. The genes are TRBV29-1 and TRBJ2-3, with TRBD2 as a possible D gene (6 bases). The CDR3 DNA reads TGCAGCGCCGGGGGACGCACAGATACGCAGTATTTT. Translated: CSAGGRTDTQYF.